This T cell receptor (beta chain) is from a study of tumor and adjacent non-tumor tissue in lung cancer. Regarding the study as a whole: Tumor repertoires had a smaller top 100 clone share than normal lung. Tumor tissue had significantly higher TCR diversity than normal lung. Patients with more diverse tumor TCRs had worse survival.

TCRbeta libraries were built with three rounds of nested PCR, modified from ARM-PCR. One entry per CDR3 protein results from TCRdb running MiXCR on the multiplex PCR reads. This repertoire shows tens of thousands of distinct CDR3 sequences, 74% found once; its top ten account for roughly 25%. Concerning this clonotype itself: No antigen is known for it.

No cell sorting was done before RNA was extracted from the tissue. More than 3 cm separated this lung sample from the edge of the tumor. The CDR3 spans 11 residues. Germline CDR1 MNHEY, CDR2 SVGAGI. Sequencing was performed on distant non-tumor lung tissue. This rearrangement joins TRBV6-5 to TRBJ2-5, with D uncertain. The receptor comes from a woman between 55 and 75 years old with non-small cell lung cancer. The DNA of the CDR3 is TGTGTCACTGGCGTAGGGAAGACCCAGTACTTC. This translates into CVTGVGKTQYF.